The sequence of this T cell receptor (beta chain) was determined in a study of cytomegalovirus exposure and HLA in healthy donors. For the study at large: In an earlier analysis, approximately 120 million unique TCR beta sequences were found from some 180 million T cells.

Study-wide results and caveats: As a later analysis showed, several of the most significant clusters appeared to be linked to common viral pathogens. Available immune exposure information covered CMV serostatus only. Overall, around 160 TCR beta chains were annotated as cytomegalovirus-associated.

With respect to this clone: Its cognate antigen is unknown.

A multiplex PCR was run with 60 Vbeta primers and 13 Jbeta primers. Profiled with immunoSEQ multiplex PCR; TCRdb holds only in-frame clones, not every one. The sample lists around 120,000 clones; roughly 76% were seen once. Sequencing used PBMCs. The TCR originated in a man aged 50 or older in good health and CMV-seropositive.

The CDR3 region is CASSEPGGNIQYF. In nucleotides, the CDR3 is TGTGCCAGCAGTGAACCAGGGGGAAACATTCAGTACTTC. The J gene is TRBJ2-4, the V gene TRBV25-1, with 7 bases lining up with TRBD1. In germline, CDR1 is MGHDK, CDR2 SYGVNS. V lost 2 bases, J lost 6 bases, and 1 base stayed unmatched. The CDR3 contains 13 residues.